This T cell receptor beta chain was sequenced in a study of T cells in Graves' hyperthyroidism and ophthalmopathy. Study information: Specimen type is peripheral blood, collected at initial diagnosis prior to any treatment. Notes on the study in general: Progression to ophthalmopathy was predicted a median of roughly seven months early.

Germline V gene data show CDR1 as MNHNS and CDR2 as SASEGT. With 3 bases removed from V and 8 bases from J, the gap between germline ends came to 22 bases. The CDR3 consists of 17 residues. The source material, RNA transcripts, was used to amplify TCR beta CDR3 regions. Primed by the HTBI set, a first-round RT-PCR was run on the TCR CDR3. From the multiplex PCR reads, TCRdb called clonotypes with MiXCR, one entry per CDR3 protein. The table includes around 350,000 distinct CDR3 sequences, around 14% detected once. This clonotype was observed many times. Antigen specificity is unknown. The chain joins TRBV6-1 to TRBJ1-4; D possibly corresponds to TRBD1 (5 bases). The source is a woman under 30 with Graves' hyperthyroidism. Sequenced material: blood. The CDR3 sequence is CASSERGRGAGEEKLFF. DNA for the CDR3: TGTGCCAGCAGTGAGAGGGGAAGGGGCGCGGGCGAAGAAAAACTGTTTTTT.